The 17 T cell receptor beta chains given below trace back to one sample, sequenced in a study of blood T cells in healthy people across ages. The use of a sample-barcoded 5' primer and a J-beta primer mix characterized a second PCR of roughly 7 to 12 cycles. TCRdb redid the calling of the 5' RACE reads with MiXCR, one entry per CDR3 protein. The profile shows 800,000 to 950,000 distinct CDR3 sequences, about 29% of them singletons. The sample was also linked to a second study, of T cells of mothers and their children.

Sequencing used blood. The receptor set was obtained from a woman in her thirties or forties in good health.

This clonotype has only a few counts. The chain combines TRBV28 with TRBJ2-7; 11 bases agree with TRBD1. V was clipped by 5 bases and J by 5 bases; unmatched bases: 8. Germline assignment: CDR1 MDHEN and CDR2 SYDVKM. The CDR3 spans 15 residues. As DNA, the CDR3 is TGTGCCAGCAGTCCAGGGACAGGGGGTGAGAACGAGCAGTACTTC. This encodes CASSPGTGGENEQYF.

This clonotype was detected a few times. The V call is TRBV20-1, the J call TRBJ1-6; 8 nucleotides match TRBD1. Germline values: CDR1 DFQATT, CDR2 SNEGSKA (reference sequence). This CDR3 has 13 amino acids. J was trimmed by 6 bases and V by 5 bases; bases with no gene match: 3. In DNA form, the CDR3 reads TGCAGTGCTCAGGGGGCGGCTAATTCACCCCTCCACTTT. Translating it yields CSAQGAANSPLHF.

This clonotype was observed many times. The chain links TRBV12-3 or TRBV12-4 to TRBJ1-2; D unresolved. This CDR3 has 12 residues. The ends were cut back, 8 bases at V and 4 bases at J, with 11 bases in the middle. The CDR3 region is CASGPGSYGYTF. The CDR3 DNA follows: TGTGCCAGCGGTCCAGGTTCCTATGGCTACACCTTC.

This clonotype was observed at least ten times. This chain joins TRBV28 and TRBJ2-6; D unresolved. The CDR3 extends over 15 amino acids. Germline V gene sequence: CDR1 MDHEN, CDR2 SYDVKM. V was trimmed by 6 bases and J by 5 bases, leaving 14 bases between them. CDR3 amino acids: CASRPTTRRANVLTF. For the CDR3, the DNA is TGTGCCAGCAGGCCAACGACACGCCGGGCCAACGTCCTGACTTTC.

The sample holds a few counts of this clonotype. This chain joins TRBV9 and TRBJ1-2; 7 bases line up with TRBD1. With 4 bases clipped from V and 2 bases from J, the junction kept 8 bases outside the gene matches. CDR3 length: 15 amino acids. CDR1 is SGDLS, CDR2 YYNGEE, per germline. The CDR3 spells CASSSALQGNYGYTF. The CDR3 region has the DNA TGTGCCAGCAGCTCCGCATTACAGGGGAACTATGGCTACACCTTC.

This clonotype was detected ten times or more. CDR3 in DNA: TGTGCCACCAGCACAGGAAGCTCCTACAATGAGCAGTTCTTC. It yields the protein CATSTGSSYNEQFF. This rearrangement joins TRBV15 to TRBJ2-1; D not certain. V gave up 4 bases and J gave up 0 bases, with 7 bases separating them. This CDR3 has 14 residues. Germline CDR1 reads LNHNV; CDR2 reads YYDKDF (reference sequence).

This rearrangement joins TRBV9 to TRBJ2-5; perhaps TRBD2 as D (6 bases). Germline-derived CDR1 and CDR2 are SGDLS and YYNGEE. The CDR3 consists of 16 residues. V was cut by 1 base and J by 7 bases, with 20 bases left in between. For the CDR3, the DNA is TGTGCCAGCAGCGTAACCCTGGGGGGACCCTTAGGGACCCAGTACTTC. Translated: CASSVTLGGPLGTQYF. Complete variable domain (other parts from reference TRBV9 and TRBJ2-5): DSGVTQTPKHLITATGQRVTLRCSPRSGDLSVYWYQQSLDQGLQFLIQYYNGEERAKGNILERFSAQQFPDLHSELNLSSLELGDSALYFCASSVTLGGPLGTQYFGPGTRLLVL.

This clonotype was counted many times. V and J are TRBV15 and TRBJ2-3, with D uncertain. Trimming left V 0 bases short and J 3 bases short, with 7 bases between. Germline V gives CDR1 LNHNV, CDR2 YYDKDF (reference sequence). This CDR3 is 14 amino acids long. As DNA, the CDR3 is TGTGCCACCAGCAGAGATGGAATAACAGATACGCAGTATTTT. Protein product: CATSRDGITDTQYF.

This clonotype was found many times. V usage is TRBV28 and J usage is TRBJ2-7, with D perhaps TRBD2 (6 bases). Germline lookup yields CDR1 MDHEN and CDR2 SYDVKM. V was trimmed by 3 bases and J by 4 bases, leaving 19 bases between them. The CDR3 is 16 residues long. CDR3 sequence reads: CASSLSRPEGRYEQYF. The CDR3, as DNA: TGTGCCAGCAGTTTGTCCCGTCCGGAGGGGAGGTACGAGCAGTACTTC.

This chain links TRBV7-6 with TRBJ2-4; 7 nucleotides line up with TRBD2. Looked up from germline, CDR1 is SGHVS and CDR2 is FNYEAQ. There are 15 residues in the CDR3. The trim removed 1 base at V and 9 bases at J, leaving 9 bases unmatched. The CDR3 coding sequence is TGTGCCAGCAGCTTAGGTGTAGGGAGGGAGGCCATTCAGTACTTC. This codes for CASSLGVGREAIQYF.

This chain uses TRBV29-1 with TRBJ2-7; TRBD2 might be the D (6 bases). The V gene's germline CDR1 is SQVTM and CDR2 ANQGSEA. This CDR3 spans 15 amino acids. V lost 2 bases and J lost 3, with 17 bases in between. The chain's CDR3 is CSVEMAGRNHYEQYF. For the CDR3, the DNA is TGCAGCGTTGAAATGGCGGGGAGGAATCACTACGAGCAGTACTTC.

The chain has TRBV27 and TRBJ2-3; 15 bases align to TRBD2. With 7 bases clipped from V and 5 bases from J, the junction kept 19 bases outside the gene matches. This CDR3 is built from 20 residues. Germline V gene data show CDR1 as MNHEY and CDR2 as SMNVEV (reference sequence). The CDR3 loop is CASTPAKTGTSGGRGDTQYF. As DNA, the CDR3 is TGTGCCAGCACTCCCGCGAAAACCGGGACTAGCGGGGGGCGGGGAGATACGCAGTATTTT.

The rearrangement joins TRBV20-1 to TRBJ1-1; TRBD1 matches 9 bases. The ends lost 3 bases at V and 3 bases at J; junction bases unmatched: 2. Germline V gene lookup returns CDR1 DFQATT and CDR2 SNEGSKA (reference sequence). This CDR3 comprises 13 residues. CDR3 DNA sequence: TGCAGTGCTAGGGGGACAGGGCACACTGAAGCTTTCTTT. Amino acids: CSARGTGHTEAFF.

In its sample, this clonotype was seen a few times. The V call is TRBV7-6, the J call TRBJ1-1; D is unclear. CDR1 is SGHVS, CDR2 FNYEAQ, per germline. The ends were cut back, 5 bases at V and 4 bases at J, with 11 bases in the middle. The CDR3 spans 13 residues. CDR3 bases: TGTGCCAGCAGCCATGCGCAGGTCACTGAAGCTTTCTTT. It codes for CASSHAQVTEAFF.

The chain recombines TRBV4-3 with TRBJ2-1; 8 positions agree with TRBD1. CDR3 length: 15 residues. J lost 7 bases, V lost 4 bases, and 9 bases had no gene match. The germline V gene encodes CDR1 LGHNA and CDR2 YSLEER. This CDR3 reads CASSPGRGRENEQFF. The CDR3 DNA reads as TGCGCCAGCAGCCCGGGCAGGGGGCGAGAGAATGAGCAGTTCTTC.

This clonotype was recorded many times. The J gene is TRBJ1-6, the V gene TRBV5-6, with D hard to call. In germline, CDR1 is SGHDT, CDR2 YYEEEE. This CDR3 spans 13 amino acids. V lost 4 bases and J lost 10, with 12 bases in between. Written as DNA, the CDR3 is TGTGCCAGCAGCCCGGGGTACGGATCACCCCTCCACTTT. Its translation: CASSPGYGSPLHF.

The V call is TRBV29-1, the J call TRBJ1-2, with a tentative D call TRBD1 (6 bases). Germline V gives CDR1 SQVTM, CDR2 ANQGSEA. The length of the CDR3 is 12 residues. The germline V and J ends were trimmed by 7 bases and 5 bases, with 14 bases remaining between them. The CDR3 loop reads CSGDRGAYGYTF. CDR3 DNA sequence: TGCAGCGGTGATCGGGGGGCGTATGGCTACACCTTC.